This entry features one T cell receptor beta chain sequence. Germline values: CDR1 SNHLY, CDR2 FYNNEI. The CDR3 has 15 residues. Trimming at V came to 2 bases and at J to 0 bases, leaving 1 base not matched to a gene. The sample is drawn from a study of blood T cell repertoires in COVID-19. Participant ages covered roughly 18 to 89 years across 25 or so US areas. Clinical histories supplied by participants themselves formed the basis of cohort assignment. No more than 2 weeks before study entry, exposed participants had met a case of COVID-19. How the authors handled the data: The assay estimated nucleated cells by amplifying reference gene primers. Produced via immunoSEQ multiplex PCR; TCRdb's table is partial and in-frame only. V, J and clone size are those of that table, while D and trimming were read from the DNA. The sample holds about 190,000 clones; roughly 84% are singletons and the top ten take approximately 3%.

The sample was PBMCs or T cells enriched from blood (not recorded which). The chain uses TRBV2 and TRBJ2-1, with 7 bases fitting TRBD2. This sequence originates from a woman in her twenties or thirties who had been exposed to COVID-19. The CDR3 nucleotides read TGTGCCAGCAGTGAACGGGGGGTCTCCTACAATGAGCAGTTCTTC. Protein: CASSERGVSYNEQFF.